The present TCR beta chain was sequenced within a study of blood T cell repertoires in COVID-19. Study-level information: Samples came from the United States, Italy and Spain, spanning acute and convalescent COVID-19.

Germline CDR1 is KGHSH and CDR2 is LQKENI. The V segment lost 3 bases and the J segment 4 bases; nucleotides outside the gene matches: 7. The CDR3 extends over 15 amino acids. Sequencing used immunoSEQ multiplex PCR; TCRdb keeps in-frame clones, though not all of them. This sample has more than 150,000 clones, with about 88% found just once. The rearrangement joins TRBV18 to TRBJ2-3, with 7 bases identical to TRBD2. This TCR was sampled from a man aged 18 to 30 with acute or convalescent COVID-19. Sequencing used peripheral blood. The CDR3 reads CASSPTSSPADTQYF. The CDR3 region has the DNA TGTGCCAGCTCACCGACTAGCTCTCCGGCAGATACGCAGTATTTT. The variable domain in full, with the rest retrieved from reference TRBV18 and TRBJ2-3, is NAGVMQNPRHLVRRRGQEARLRCSPMKGHSHVYWYRQLPEEGLKFMVYLQKENIIDESGMPKERFSAEFPKEGPSILRIQQVVRGDSAAYFCASSPTSSPADTQYFGPGTRLTVL.